The rows below give T cell receptor beta chains drawn from one sample of a study of blood T cell repertoires in COVID-19. Profiled with immunoSEQ multiplex PCR; TCRdb holds only in-frame clones, not every one. Of about 440,000 clones in the sample, 90% are singletons; the top ten hold 0.6%. The sample taken for sequencing was PBMCs or T cells enriched from blood (not recorded which). The receptors stem from a man between 18 and 29 years old who had recovered from COVID-19. The CDR3 runs from the conserved cysteine through the conserved F or W. Each record gives: D gene, J gene, clone size, V gene, CDR3 DNA, CDR3 protein. The D gene is left open where the match is weak. Some rows have no size entry. The others give once, few or many, or a class for an expanded clone.

D gene: TRBD1; J gene: TRBJ1-5; clone size: -; V gene: TRBV19; CDR3 DNA: TGTGCCAGTAGGGTTGGGACAGGCGTCAATCAGCCCCAGCATTTT; CDR3 protein: CASRVGTGVNQPQHF
D gene: -; J gene: TRBJ2-1; clone size: -; V gene: TRBV10-2; CDR3 DNA: TGCGCCAGCGCCAGGACAAACAATGAGCAGTTCTTC; CDR3 protein: CASARTNNEQFF
D gene: TRBD1; J gene: TRBJ1-6; clone size: -; V gene: TRBV5-5; CDR3 DNA: TGTGCCAGCAGCTCGGGACAGCTAAATTCACCCCTCCACTTT; CDR3 protein: CASSSGQLNSPLHF
D gene: TRBD2; J gene: TRBJ2-7; clone size: once; V gene: TRBV4-1; CDR3 DNA: TGCGCCAGCAGCCAAGAAAAGCGGGGCTCCTACGAGCAGTACTTC; CDR3 protein: CASSQEKRGSYEQYF
D gene: TRBD1; J gene: TRBJ1-1; clone size: -; V gene: TRBV10-3; CDR3 DNA: TGTGCCATCAGTCAGGGACAGCAAGCTTTCTTT; CDR3 protein: CAISQGQQAFF
D gene: -; J gene: TRBJ1-2; clone size: -; V gene: TRBV6-5; CDR3 DNA: TGTGCCAGCAACCTGATTGGGGGCTCTGTCTATGGCTACACCTTC; CDR3 protein: CASNLIGGSVYGYTF
D gene: -; J gene: TRBJ1-5; clone size: -; V gene: TRBV6-2/TRBV6-3; CDR3 DNA: TGTGCCAGCAGTCCCCAGGGAGGGGGCAATCAGCCCCAGCATTTT; CDR3 protein: CASSPQGGGNQPQHF
D gene: -; J gene: TRBJ1-6; clone size: once; V gene: TRBV28; CDR3 DNA: TGTGCCTCCGCCGGAGGGGAAAATATTTCACCCCTCCACTTT; CDR3 protein: CASAGGENISPLHF
D gene: -; J gene: TRBJ1-2; clone size: -; V gene: TRBV4-1; CDR3 DNA: TGCGCCAGCAGCCAAGATCATGAGCGGTACGGCTACACCTTC; CDR3 protein: CASSQDHERYGYTF
D gene: -; J gene: TRBJ1-4; clone size: -; V gene: TRBV28; CDR3 DNA: TGTGCCAGTGAACCCCGGTCAACTAATGAAAAACTGTTTTTT; CDR3 protein: CASEPRSTNEKLFF
D gene: TRBD2; J gene: TRBJ2-5; clone size: -; V gene: TRBV7-9; CDR3 DNA: TGTGCCAGCAGCTCCGGACTAGATTTAGGGGAGACCCAGTACTTC; CDR3 protein: CASSSGLDLGETQYF
D gene: -; J gene: TRBJ2-3; clone size: once; V gene: TRBV27; CDR3 DNA: TGTGCCAGCAGTCGTAGTCTTTATGGCACAGATACGCAGTATTTT; CDR3 protein: CASSRSLYGTDTQYF
D gene: -; J gene: TRBJ1-6; clone size: few; V gene: TRBV7-9; CDR3 DNA: TGTGCCAGCAGCTCGCCGGATTCACCCCTCCACTTT; CDR3 protein: CASSSPDSPLHF
D gene: TRBD1; J gene: TRBJ1-5; clone size: -; V gene: TRBV13; CDR3 DNA: TGTGCCAGCAGTCTGGGACAGGGGGTCGATCAGCCCCAGCATTTT; CDR3 protein: CASSLGQGVDQPQHF
D gene: -; J gene: TRBJ1-5; clone size: once; V gene: TRBV12-3/TRBV12-4; CDR3 DNA: TGTGCCAGCAGTTTAATTTCGGATCAGCCCCAGCATTTT; CDR3 protein: CASSLISDQPQHF
D gene: TRBD2; J gene: TRBJ2-1; clone size: -; V gene: TRBV30; CDR3 DNA: TGTGCCTGGAGTAGCGGGATGGGGGAGCAGTTCTTC; CDR3 protein: CAWSSGMGEQFF
D gene: TRBD2; J gene: TRBJ2-1; clone size: -; V gene: TRBV4-1; CDR3 DNA: TGCGCCAGCAGCCAAGAGGCTAGCGGGGGGATCTACAATGAGCAGTTCTTC; CDR3 protein: CASSQEASGGIYNEQFF
D gene: -; J gene: TRBJ2-7; clone size: -; V gene: TRBV28; CDR3 DNA: TGTGCCAGCACCTACATTCAGGGCGCGTCCCCCTACGAGCAGTACTTC; CDR3 protein: CASTYIQGASPYEQYF
D gene: -; J gene: TRBJ1-2; clone size: -; V gene: TRBV25-1; CDR3 DNA: TGTGCCAGCAGTGAATCTAAAATTGGGGGGGATGGCTACACCTTC; CDR3 protein: CASSESKIGGDGYTF
D gene: -; J gene: TRBJ1-1; clone size: -; V gene: TRBV18; CDR3 DNA: TGTGCCAGCTCACCGGTAGCAGAGAACACTGAAGCTTTCTTT; CDR3 protein: CASSPVAENTEAFF
D gene: TRBD2; J gene: TRBJ2-1; clone size: once; V gene: TRBV7-3; CDR3 DNA: TGTGCCAGCAGCCCGAAACCGGGAAAGACTAGCGGGAGATACAATGAGCAGTTCTTC; CDR3 protein: CASSPKPGKTSGRYNEQFF
D gene: TRBD1; J gene: TRBJ1-6; clone size: -; V gene: TRBV7-2; CDR3 DNA: TGTGCCAGCAGCTTAGAGGGGGCGTGGGATTCACCCCTCCACTTT; CDR3 protein: CASSLEGAWDSPLHF
D gene: TRBD1; J gene: TRBJ1-1; clone size: -; V gene: TRBV5-4; CDR3 DNA: TGTGCCAGCAGCTTGGGGGACAGGGGAGGGACTGAAGCTTTCTTT; CDR3 protein: CASSLGDRGGTEAFF
D gene: TRBD1; J gene: TRBJ1-5; clone size: -; V gene: TRBV18; CDR3 DNA: TGTGCCAGCTCACAAGGGACAGGCGGGAATCAGCCCCAGCATTTT; CDR3 protein: CASSQGTGGNQPQHF
D gene: -; J gene: TRBJ2-7; clone size: -; V gene: TRBV5-1; CDR3 DNA: TGCGCCAGCAGCTTAACTAGTAATTACGAGCAGTACTTC; CDR3 protein: CASSLTSNYEQYF
D gene: TRBD1; J gene: TRBJ1-2; clone size: -; V gene: TRBV4-1; CDR3 DNA: TGCGCCAGCAGCCTCCAAGGACAGGGAGGAATTGGTCGCTATGGCTACACCTTC; CDR3 protein: CASSLQGQGGIGRYGYTF
D gene: -; J gene: TRBJ2-5; clone size: -; V gene: TRBV6-5; CDR3 DNA: TGTGCCAGCAGGGTGATAGGGGCAAGTCAAGAGACCCAGTACTTC; CDR3 protein: CASRVIGASQETQYF
D gene: TRBD2; J gene: TRBJ2-3; clone size: once; V gene: TRBV29-1; CDR3 DNA: TGCAGCGTACAGGGGGCTTGGGGACTAGCGGCCACAGATACGCAGTATTTT; CDR3 protein: CSVQGAWGLAATDTQYF
D gene: -; J gene: TRBJ1-1; clone size: -; V gene: TRBV27; CDR3 DNA: TGTGCCAGCAGCGCCAGGTCGAACACTGAAGCTTTCTTT; CDR3 protein: CASSARSNTEAFF
D gene: TRBD2; J gene: TRBJ2-5; clone size: -; V gene: TRBV2; CDR3 DNA: TGTGCCAGCAGTGACTATCCTAGCGGGAGACGCCAAGAGACCCAGTACTTC; CDR3 protein: CASSDYPSGRRQETQYF
D gene: TRBD1; J gene: TRBJ1-2; clone size: -; V gene: TRBV9; CDR3 DNA: TGTGCCAGCAGCGTAGATTTAGGTGGACAGGTGGGAGGCTACACCTTC; CDR3 protein: CASSVDLGGQVGGYTF
D gene: TRBD1; J gene: TRBJ1-1; clone size: -; V gene: TRBV9; CDR3 DNA: TGTGCCAGCAGCGCAACCGGGACAGTGAACACTGAAGCTTTCTTT; CDR3 protein: CASSATGTVNTEAFF
D gene: TRBD2; J gene: TRBJ2-1; clone size: -; V gene: TRBV5-1; CDR3 DNA: TGCGCCAGCAGGGGACTAGCGGGAGGCACCTACAATGAGCAGTTCTTC; CDR3 protein: CASRGLAGGTYNEQFF
D gene: -; J gene: TRBJ1-5; clone size: -; V gene: TRBV18; CDR3 DNA: TGTGCCAGCTCACCGCGGGAATCCCCTTATAGCAATCAGCCCCAGCATTTT; CDR3 protein: CASSPRESPYSNQPQHF
D gene: TRBD1; J gene: TRBJ1-2; clone size: -; V gene: TRBV5-5; CDR3 DNA: TGTGCCAGCAGCGCACCCGGGACAGGGACATTCTATGGCTACACCTTC; CDR3 protein: CASSAPGTGTFYGYTF
D gene: TRBD2; J gene: TRBJ2-1; clone size: -; V gene: TRBV28; CDR3 DNA: TGTGCCAGCAGTTCCCTTTCGGGAGCGGGGACGCGATACAATGAGCAGTTCTTC; CDR3 protein: CASSSLSGAGTRYNEQFF
D gene: -; J gene: TRBJ1-2; clone size: -; V gene: TRBV2; CDR3 DNA: TGTGCCAGCAGTGAAGGGAGGATGGCGGCCCACACCTTC; CDR3 protein: CASSEGRMAAHTF
D gene: TRBD1; J gene: TRBJ1-2; clone size: -; V gene: TRBV24-1; CDR3 DNA: TGTGCCACCAGTGACCCGGACAGGCCCACCAATGGCTACACCTTC; CDR3 protein: CATSDPDRPTNGYTF
D gene: TRBD2; J gene: TRBJ2-3; clone size: -; V gene: TRBV15; CDR3 DNA: TGTGCCACCAGCAGAGATTCGGCGGGAGTTGGGACGCAGTATTTT; CDR3 protein: CATSRDSAGVGTQYF
D gene: -; J gene: TRBJ1-1; clone size: -; V gene: TRBV29-1; CDR3 DNA: TGCAGCGTTCTGGTTCGGAGGGTCCGGAACACTGAAGCTTTCTTT; CDR3 protein: CSVLVRRVRNTEAFF
D gene: -; J gene: TRBJ1-4; clone size: -; V gene: TRBV5-5; CDR3 DNA: TGTGCCAGCAGCTTAGCGCAAATTTGGGGCGAAAAACTGTTTTTT; CDR3 protein: CASSLAQIWGEKLFF
D gene: -; J gene: TRBJ2-3; clone size: few; V gene: TRBV9; CDR3 DNA: TGTGCCAGCAGCGTCAGGGGATTAGAGGCAGATACGCAGTATTTT; CDR3 protein: CASSVRGLEADTQYF
D gene: -; J gene: TRBJ2-3; clone size: once; V gene: TRBV5-6; CDR3 DNA: TGTGCCAGCAGCTTGGGGGCATTCCAGGGCACAGATACGCAGTATTTT; CDR3 protein: CASSLGAFQGTDTQYF
D gene: -; J gene: TRBJ1-5; clone size: -; V gene: TRBV30; CDR3 DNA: TGTGCCTGGAGTGAAGGGGGAACTCAGCCCCAGCATTTT; CDR3 protein: CAWSEGGTQPQHF
D gene: -; J gene: TRBJ2-7; clone size: -; V gene: TRBV27; CDR3 DNA: TGTGCCAGCAGTTATAGGGCCGGGGAACTAGCCCGCTCCTACGAGCAGTACTTC; CDR3 protein: CASSYRAGELARSYEQYF
D gene: -; J gene: TRBJ1-2; clone size: -; V gene: TRBV11-3; CDR3 DNA: TGTGCCAGCAGCATGGGCCCTGGCTACACCTTC; CDR3 protein: CASSMGPGYTF
D gene: TRBD2; J gene: TRBJ2-5; clone size: -; V gene: TRBV6-2/TRBV6-3; CDR3 DNA: TGTGCCAGCAGTTCTAGCGGGGAAATAAAGACCCAGTACTTC; CDR3 protein: CASSSSGEIKTQYF
D gene: -; J gene: TRBJ2-7; clone size: -; V gene: TRBV4-2; CDR3 DNA: TGTGCCAGCAGCCAAGAAGGGGGGGGCAACCCCTACGAGCAGTACTTC; CDR3 protein: CASSQEGGGNPYEQYF
D gene: -; J gene: TRBJ2-1; clone size: once; V gene: TRBV27; CDR3 DNA: TGTGCCAGCAGTTTTCTAAGCGGACCCTACAATGAGCAGTTCTTC; CDR3 protein: CASSFLSGPYNEQFF
D gene: -; J gene: TRBJ2-7; clone size: -; V gene: TRBV5-5; CDR3 DNA: TGTGCCAGCAGCTTTACCGCGGTGTCCTACGAGCAGTACTTC; CDR3 protein: CASSFTAVSYEQYF
D gene: -; J gene: TRBJ2-1; clone size: -; V gene: TRBV5-1; CDR3 DNA: TGCGCCAGCAGCTCCAGCAGTGTAAGGGGTGAGCAGTTCTTC; CDR3 protein: CASSSSSVRGEQFF
D gene: -; J gene: TRBJ1-4; clone size: -; V gene: TRBV3-1/TRBV3-2; CDR3 DNA: TGTGCCAGCAGCCAAGGCTTAACAGGATTCCGTGAAAAACTGTTTTTT; CDR3 protein: CASSQGLTGFREKLFF
D gene: -; J gene: TRBJ1-2; clone size: -; V gene: TRBV27; CDR3 DNA: TGTGCCAGCAGCCCCAACCGACAGCGATCTAACTATGGCTACACCTTC; CDR3 protein: CASSPNRQRSNYGYTF
D gene: TRBD2; J gene: TRBJ2-1; clone size: -; V gene: TRBV6-4; CDR3 DNA: TGTGCCAGCAGTGAACTAGCGGGAGGGCTGTACAATGAGCAGTTCTTC; CDR3 protein: CASSELAGGLYNEQFF
D gene: -; J gene: TRBJ2-3; clone size: -; V gene: TRBV5-1; CDR3 DNA: TGCGCCAGCCGGGTGACAGGCGGATCGGATACGCAGTATTTT; CDR3 protein: CASRVTGGSDTQYF